This TCR beta chain is drawn from a study of CD8 T cells in Susac syndrome. The CDR3 contains 17 residues. Germline-derived CDR1 and CDR2 are MNHNS and SASEGT. V lost 6 bases and J 0 bases, leaving 15 bases between the germline ends. Peripheral blood CD8+ and CD4+ T cells were profiled by TCR beta sequencing. TEMRA cells underwent FACS enrichment and CD8+ and CD4+ T cells underwent negative isolation. Study-wide results and limits: As the study acknowledged, the number of individuals who were part of its TCR sequencing and HLA analysis was relatively small.

An input of about 0.5 to 1 ug of RNA was subjected to reverse transcription using random hexamers. Amplification of TCR beta CDR3 by immunoSEQ multiplex PCR spanned 54 Vbeta and 13 Jbeta. Using its own MiXCR run on the immunoSEQ multiplex PCR reads, TCRdb lists one record per CDR3 protein. The sample records about 170,000 distinct CDR3 sequences, about 93% being singletons. To note about this clonotype: Its antigen remains unknown.

V gene TRBV6-1 combines with J gene TRBJ1-6; tentatively, D is TRBD1 (5 bases). The clonotype comes from a human donor with multiple sclerosis. Sequencing was performed on CD4+ T cells from PBMCs. CDR3 coding DNA: TGTGCCAGCAGCCGACAGACGGGCAGCTCCTATAATTCACCCCTCCACTTT. Protein product: CASSRQTGSSYNSPLHF.